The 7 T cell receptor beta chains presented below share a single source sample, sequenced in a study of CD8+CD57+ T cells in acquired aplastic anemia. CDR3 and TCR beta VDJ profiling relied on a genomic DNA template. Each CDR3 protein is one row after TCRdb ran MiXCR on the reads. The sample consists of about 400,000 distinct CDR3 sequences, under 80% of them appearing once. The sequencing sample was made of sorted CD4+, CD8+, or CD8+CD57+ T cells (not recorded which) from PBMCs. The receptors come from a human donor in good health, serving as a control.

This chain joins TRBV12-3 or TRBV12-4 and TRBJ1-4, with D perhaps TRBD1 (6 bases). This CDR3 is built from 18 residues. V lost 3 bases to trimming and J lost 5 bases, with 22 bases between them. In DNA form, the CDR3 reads TGTGCCAGCAGTTTGGTTAGCGGGGGCTTCTCCTACAATGAAAAACTGTTTTTT. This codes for CASSLVSGGFSYNEKLFF.

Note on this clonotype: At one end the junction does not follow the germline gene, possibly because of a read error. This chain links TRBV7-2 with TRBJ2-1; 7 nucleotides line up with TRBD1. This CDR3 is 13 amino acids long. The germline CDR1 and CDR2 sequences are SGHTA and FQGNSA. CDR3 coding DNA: TGTGCCAGCAGCTCTACAGGGGCCCACGCCGAGCAGTTC. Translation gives CASSSTGAHAEQF. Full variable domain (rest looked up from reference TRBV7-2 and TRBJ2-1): GAGVSQSPSNKVTEKGKDVELRCDPISGHTALYWYRQSLGQGLEFLIYFQGNSAPDKSGLPSDRFSAERTGGSVSTLTIQRTQQEDSAVYLCASSSTGAHAEQFGPGTRLTVL.

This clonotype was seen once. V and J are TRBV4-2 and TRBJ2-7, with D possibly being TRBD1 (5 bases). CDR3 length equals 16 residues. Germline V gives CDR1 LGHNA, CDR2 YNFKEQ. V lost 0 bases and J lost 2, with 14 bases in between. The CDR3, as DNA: TGTGCCAGCAGCCAAGAAGGCGACCTGGGGCCCTACGAGCAGTACTTC. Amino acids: CASSQEGDLGPYEQYF.

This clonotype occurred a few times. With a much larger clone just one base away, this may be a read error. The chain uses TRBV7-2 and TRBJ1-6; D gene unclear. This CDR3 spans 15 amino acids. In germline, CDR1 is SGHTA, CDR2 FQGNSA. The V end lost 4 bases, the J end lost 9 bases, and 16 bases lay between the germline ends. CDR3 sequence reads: CASSSSAVYSSPLHF. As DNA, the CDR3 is TGTGCCAGCAGCTCCAGTGCGGTTTACAGTTCACCCCTCCACTTT.

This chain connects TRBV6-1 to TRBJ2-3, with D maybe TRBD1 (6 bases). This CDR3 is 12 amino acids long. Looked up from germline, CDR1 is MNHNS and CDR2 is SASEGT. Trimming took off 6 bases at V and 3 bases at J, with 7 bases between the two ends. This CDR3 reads CASSQGTDTQYF. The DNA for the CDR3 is TGTGCCAGCAGCCAGGGGACAGATACGCAGTATTTT.

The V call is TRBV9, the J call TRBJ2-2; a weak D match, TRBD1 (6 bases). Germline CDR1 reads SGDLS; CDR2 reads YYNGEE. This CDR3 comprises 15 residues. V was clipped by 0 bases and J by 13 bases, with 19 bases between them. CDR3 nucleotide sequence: TGTGCCAGCAGCGTAGAGTTCGGGGACACTCCTGCGCTGTTTTTT. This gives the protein CASSVEFGDTPALFF.

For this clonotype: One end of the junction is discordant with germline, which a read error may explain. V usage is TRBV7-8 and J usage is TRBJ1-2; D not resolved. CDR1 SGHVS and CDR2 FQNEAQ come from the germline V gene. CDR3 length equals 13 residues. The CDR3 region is CASSRQTLYEHNF. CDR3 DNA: TGTGCCAGCAGCCGTCAGACTCTCTACGAGCACAACTTC.